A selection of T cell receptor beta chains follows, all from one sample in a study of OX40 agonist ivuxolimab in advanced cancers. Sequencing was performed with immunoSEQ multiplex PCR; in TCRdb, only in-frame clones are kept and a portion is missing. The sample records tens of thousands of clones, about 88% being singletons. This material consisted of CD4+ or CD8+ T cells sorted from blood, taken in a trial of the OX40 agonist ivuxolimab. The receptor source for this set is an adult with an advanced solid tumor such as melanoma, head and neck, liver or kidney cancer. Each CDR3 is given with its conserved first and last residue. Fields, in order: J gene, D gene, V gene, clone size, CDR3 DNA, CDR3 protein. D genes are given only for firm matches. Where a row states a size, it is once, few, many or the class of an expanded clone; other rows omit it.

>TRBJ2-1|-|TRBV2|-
TGTGCCAGCAGTGAAAATCGAGGGGAGTATATCTTC
CASSENRGEYIF
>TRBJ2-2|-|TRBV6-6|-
TGTGCCAGCAGTTACGTAGGGACTTCGGGGACCGGGGAGCTGTTTTTT
CASSYVGTSGTGELFF
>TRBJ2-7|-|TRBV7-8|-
TGTGCCAGCAGCTTAGCGGTGGACTACGAGCAGTACTTC
CASSLAVDYEQYF
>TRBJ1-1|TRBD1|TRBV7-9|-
TGTGCCAGCAGGACTTCGACAGGGAAAAACACTGAAGCTTTCTTT
CASRTSTGKNTEAFF
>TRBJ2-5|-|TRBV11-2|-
TGTGCCAGCAGCCCCAGGAGGACCCAGTACTTC
CASSPRRTQYF
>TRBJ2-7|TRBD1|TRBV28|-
TGTGCCAGCAGACACACGGGGGACAGGAGCTCCTACGAGCAGTACTTC
CASRHTGDRSSYEQYF
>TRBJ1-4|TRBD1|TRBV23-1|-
TGCGCCAGCAGTCAATCGGACAGGGAGGGAGGAAAGGAAAAACTGTTTTTT
CASSQSDREGGKEKLFF
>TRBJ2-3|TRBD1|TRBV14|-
TGTGCCAGCAGCCAAGGGCTGGCAGGGGGAGCGGATACGCAGTATTTT
CASSQGLAGGADTQYF
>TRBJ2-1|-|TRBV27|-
TGTGCCAGCAGTCAGTACAATGAGCAGTTCTTC
CASSQYNEQFF
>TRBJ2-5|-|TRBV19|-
TGTGCCAGTAGTAGTTTGCCGGGGGAGACCCAGTACTTC
CASSSLPGETQYF
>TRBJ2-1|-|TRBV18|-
TGTGCCAGCTCATTTAGGGCGGTCCCTAGCTCCTACAATGAGCAGTTCTTC
CASSFRAVPSSYNEQFF
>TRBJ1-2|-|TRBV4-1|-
TGCGCCAGCAGCCAGGGAAGGGGCGCGAGCTATGGCTACACCTTC
CASSQGRGASYGYTF
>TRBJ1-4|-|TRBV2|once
TGTGCCAGCAGCGCCCCACTACAGGGATTGTATGAAAAACTGTTTTTT
CASSAPLQGLYEKLFF
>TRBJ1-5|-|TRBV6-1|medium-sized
TGTGCCAGCAGACCATCAGGCGATAGCAATCAGCCCCAGCATTTT
CASRPSGDSNQPQHF
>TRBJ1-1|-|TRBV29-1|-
TGCAGCGTTGGCACACCTACTGAAGCTTTCTTT
CSVGTPTEAFF
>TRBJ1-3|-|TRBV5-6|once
TGTGCCAGCAGCCAAATGCGGCTCATCTCTGGAAACACCATATATTTT
CASSQMRLISGNTIYF
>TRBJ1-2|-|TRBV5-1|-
TGCGCCAGCACCCGTGGGGGGGGCCAGGGCTACACCTTC
CASTRGGGQGYTF
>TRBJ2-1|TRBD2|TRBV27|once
TGTGCCAGCAGTTTATGGGGAACTAGGATAGCGGGAGTCCCCCCAGGGTCCTACAATGAGCAGTTCTTC
CASSLWGTRIAGVPPGSYNEQFF
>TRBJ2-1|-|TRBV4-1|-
TGCGCCAGCAGTCCCGCTAGGGGTTCGTCTAATGAGCAGTTCTTC
CASSPARGSSNEQFF
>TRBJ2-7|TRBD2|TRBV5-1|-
TGCGCCAGCAGCCCCTCTAGCGGGGGCTCCTACGAGCAGTACTTC
CASSPSSGGSYEQYF
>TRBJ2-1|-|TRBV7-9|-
TGTGCCAGCAGCTTTCGCGGAGTGGCGCTCCCAAAGGAAGAGCAGTTCTTC
CASSFRGVALPKEEQFF
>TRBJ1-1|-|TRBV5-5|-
TGTGCCAGCAGCTTGGGCAGGGGCACTGAAGCTTTCTTT
CASSLGRGTEAFF
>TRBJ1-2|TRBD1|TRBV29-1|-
TGCAGCGTTGAAGATCCAGGGACAGGGGTTTTGACTTATGGCTACACCTTC
CSVEDPGTGVLTYGYTF
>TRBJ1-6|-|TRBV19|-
TGTGCCAGTAGTAGCGTATTGAGCTCCTATAATTCACCCCTCCACTTT
CASSSVLSSYNSPLHF
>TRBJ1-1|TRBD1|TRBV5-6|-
TGTGCCAGCAGCTTGTGGAGACAGGGGAGCGGCTTTTCTGACACTGAAGCTTTCTTT
CASSLWRQGSGFSDTEAFF
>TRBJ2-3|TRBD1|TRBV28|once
TGTGCCAGCAGGCGGACAGGGGGCACAGATACGCAGTATTTT
CASRRTGGTDTQYF
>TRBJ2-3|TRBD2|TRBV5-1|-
TGCGCCAGCAGCGGTAGCGGGAAAGGTGGAGATACGCAGTATTTT
CASSGSGKGGDTQYF
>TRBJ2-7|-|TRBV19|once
TGTGCCAGTACCCCGCGAAGATCCTCCTACGAGCAGTACTTC
CASTPRRSSYEQYF
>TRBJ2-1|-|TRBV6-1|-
TGTGCCAGCAGTGTACCTCCCAGCGGGCGCCTCAATGAGCAGTTCTTC
CASSVPPSGRLNEQFF
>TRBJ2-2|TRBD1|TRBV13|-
TGTGCCAGCAGTTTAGCACCGGGACAGGGTCCCAACACCGGGGAGCTGTTTTTT
CASSLAPGQGPNTGELFF
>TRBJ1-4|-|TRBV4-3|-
TGCGCCAGCAGCCCCCTCCCACAAGGTCTAACTAATGAAAAACTGTTTTTT
CASSPLPQGLTNEKLFF
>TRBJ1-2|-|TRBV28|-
TGTGCCAGCAGTTCCGTCTATGGCTACACCTTC
CASSSVYGYTF
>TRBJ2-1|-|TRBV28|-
TGTGCCAGCGAGGCCCTCACATCCTCCTACAATGAGCAGTTCTTC
CASEALTSSYNEQFF
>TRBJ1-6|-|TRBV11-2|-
TGTGCCAGCAGCTTAGGGGGGTTCTCCTATAATTCACCCCTCCACTTT
CASSLGGFSYNSPLHF
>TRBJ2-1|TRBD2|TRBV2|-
TGTGCCAGCAGGGGGACTAGCGGGAGTTCCTACAATGAGCAGTTCTTC
CASRGTSGSSYNEQFF
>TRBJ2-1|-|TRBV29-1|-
TGCAGCGTTGAATGGGGCGAATCCACAGGGAATGAGCAGTTCTTC
CSVEWGESTGNEQFF
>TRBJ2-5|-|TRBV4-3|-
TGCGCCAGCAGCAGAGCAGGAGCCGGGGAGACCCAGTACTTC
CASSRAGAGETQYF
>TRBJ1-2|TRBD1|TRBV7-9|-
TGTGCCAGCAGCGTCGGCAGGGGGGAAGATGGCTACACCTTC
CASSVGRGEDGYTF
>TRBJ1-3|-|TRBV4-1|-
TGCGCCAGCAGCCAAACGCCCCAGGGAAACGCTCCATCTGGAAACACCATATATTTT
CASSQTPQGNAPSGNTIYF
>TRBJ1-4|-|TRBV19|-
TGTGCCAGTAGTATCCTGCAGGGGAAGGAAAAACTGTTTTTT
CASSILQGKEKLFF
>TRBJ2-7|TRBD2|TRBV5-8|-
TGTGCCAGCAGCTTCGGACTAGCGGGACTATCCTACGAGCAGTACTTC
CASSFGLAGLSYEQYF
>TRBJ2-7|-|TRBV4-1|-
TGCGCCAGCAGCCAACTCGTAAGGGGAAGCTCCTACGAGCAGTACTTC
CASSQLVRGSSYEQYF
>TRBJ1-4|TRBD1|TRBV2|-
TGTGCCAGCTCTAGGAGTGGGGACAGGGGTTATGATGAAAAACTGTTTTTT
CASSRSGDRGYDEKLFF
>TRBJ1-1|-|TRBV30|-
TGTGCCTGGAGTGTGGGGTTCACTGAAGCTTTCTTT
CAWSVGFTEAFF
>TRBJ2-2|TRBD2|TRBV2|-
TGTGCCAGCACGGGTAGCGGGAAGAACACCGGGGAGCTGTTTTTT
CASTGSGKNTGELFF